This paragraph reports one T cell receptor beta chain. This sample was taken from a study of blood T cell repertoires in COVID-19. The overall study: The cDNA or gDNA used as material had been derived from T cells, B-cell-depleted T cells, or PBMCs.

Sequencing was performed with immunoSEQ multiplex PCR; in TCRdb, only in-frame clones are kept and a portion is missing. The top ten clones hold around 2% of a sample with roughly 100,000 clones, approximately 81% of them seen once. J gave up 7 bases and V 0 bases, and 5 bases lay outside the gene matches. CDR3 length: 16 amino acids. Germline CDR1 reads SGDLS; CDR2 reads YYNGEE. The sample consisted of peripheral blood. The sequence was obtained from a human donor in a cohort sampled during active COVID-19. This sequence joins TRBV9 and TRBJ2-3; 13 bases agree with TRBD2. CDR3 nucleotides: TGTGCCAGCAGCGTAGGGACTAGCGGGAGCGGGTATACGCAGTATTTT. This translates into CASSVGTSGSGYTQYF. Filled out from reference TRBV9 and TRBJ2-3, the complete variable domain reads DSGVTQTPKHLITATGQRVTLRCSPRSGDLSVYWYQQSLDQGLQFLIQYYNGEERAKGNILERFSAQQFPDLHSELNLSSLELGDSALYFCASSVGTSGSGYTQYFGPGTRLTVL.